These 7 T cell receptor beta chains were sequenced from one sample in a study of spatial heterogeneity in lung cancer. This sample's time point: sample taken at primary tumor resection. Researchers sequenced whole RNA taken from tumor, nontumor lung or frozen PBMC without sorting. TCRdb passed the 5' RACE reads through MiXCR, listing each CDR3 protein once. The data hold around 12,000 distinct CDR3 sequences, with roughly an eighth observed a single time. The sample consisted of PBMCs, taken at surgery. These receptor sequences come from a female donor with early-stage non-small cell lung cancer.

By share of the sample, this clonotype is medium-sized. This chain uses TRBV12-3 or TRBV12-4 with TRBJ2-5; no definite D call. The ends were cut back, 6 bases at V and 0 bases at J, with 8 bases in the middle. There are 13 residues in the CDR3. In nucleotides, the CDR3 is TGTGCCAGCAGAACGACAAACCAAGAGACCCAGTACTTC. Translated: CASRTTNQETQYF.

This clonotype came up many times. The V call is TRBV2, the J call TRBJ2-1, with 11 bases matching TRBD2. The CDR3 length is 15 residues. The ends lost 1 base at V and 4 bases at J; junction bases unmatched: 0. Germline CDR1 SNHLY, CDR2 FYNNEI. The CDR3 protein is CASSEGLAGYNEQFF. Here the CDR3 DNA reads TGTGCCAGCAGTGAAGGACTAGCGGGGTACAATGAGCAGTTCTTC.

This chain connects TRBV7-9 to TRBJ2-3; 8 bases align to TRBD1. The germline V gene encodes CDR1 SEHNR and CDR2 FQNEAQ (reference sequence). The CDR3 has 14 amino acids. V dropped 5 bases and J dropped 2; count of bases not matched to a gene: 3. The CDR3 nucleotides read TGTGCCAGCAGCCGGGACAGGACCACAGATACGCAGTATTTT. It is translated as CASSRDRTTDTQYF.

This clonotype turned up a few times. V is TRBV29-1 and J is TRBJ1-3; D uncertain. The CDR3 sequence is 12 residues long. Deletions cut 6 bases from V and 6 bases from J, with 12 bases between. Germline V gene lookup returns CDR1 SQVTM and CDR2 ANQGSEA. The CDR3 spells CSVRAPPNTIYF. DNA of the CDR3: TGCAGCGTCCGGGCCCCTCCAAACACCATATATTTT.

The chain carries TRBV6-2 or TRBV6-3 and TRBJ2-1; 7 nucleotides align to TRBD2. The length of the CDR3 is 15 residues. Unmatched junction bases numbered 14, after V lost 10 bases and J lost 5 bases. CDR1 MNHEY and CDR2 SVGEGT come from the germline V gene. CDR3 residues: CATQRPGGLDNEQFF. The CDR3 DNA is TGTGCCACCCAACGGCCGGGAGGACTAGACAATGAGCAGTTCTTC.

This clonotype was seen ten or more times. The chain is built from TRBV10-1 and TRBJ2-7; the match to TRBD2 covers 12 bases. V was pared by 5 bases and J by 5 bases, with 1 base of the junction left unmatched. The CDR3 loop spans 13 amino acids. Looked up from germline, CDR1 is WNHNN and CDR2 is SYGVQD (reference sequence). This CDR3 is CASSPSGGDEQYF. In DNA, the CDR3 is TGCGCCAGCAGTCCTAGCGGGGGGGACGAGCAGTACTTC.

This clonotype rates as medium-sized. V is TRBV11-2 and J is TRBJ2-7; TRBD2 matches 9 bases. The CDR3 consists of 16 residues. The V and J ends lost 3 bases and 2 bases, in that order; junction bases with no gene match: 8. Germline V gives CDR1 SGHAT, CDR2 FQNNGV. The CDR3 nucleotides read TGTGCCAGCAGCTTCCCCGGCGGGGGGGATCCCTACGAGCAGTACTTC. Translated: CASSFPGGGDPYEQYF.